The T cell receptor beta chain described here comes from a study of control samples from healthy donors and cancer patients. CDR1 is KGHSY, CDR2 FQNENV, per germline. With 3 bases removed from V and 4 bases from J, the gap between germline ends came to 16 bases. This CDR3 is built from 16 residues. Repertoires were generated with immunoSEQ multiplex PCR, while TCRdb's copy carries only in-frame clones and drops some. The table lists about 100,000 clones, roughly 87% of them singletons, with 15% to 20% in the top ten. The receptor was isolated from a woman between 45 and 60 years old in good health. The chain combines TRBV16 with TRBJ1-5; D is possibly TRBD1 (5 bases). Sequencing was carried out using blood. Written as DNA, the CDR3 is TGTGCCAGCAGCCAGACCCGGGAAAGGGGAAATCAGCCCCAGCATTTT. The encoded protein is CASSQTRERGNQPQHF.